A single sample is the source of the 4 T cell receptor beta chains below, sequenced in a study of immune heterogeneity within non-small cell lung tumors. For the TCR beta CDR3, multiplex PCR with 32 V and 13 J primers performed the amplification. Via MiXCR, TCRdb re-called the multiplex PCR reads, giving one row per CDR3 protein. The sample consists of over 5,500 distinct CDR3 sequences, around 20% of them appearing once. Bulk tumor genomic DNA served as template, at roughly 630 ng per sample. Collection of several biopsies per primary tumor, spaced far apart, took place during surgery. Untreated, newly diagnosed non-small cell lung cancer patients underwent curative surgery. Sequencing was done on a sample of lung tumor tissue. The receptor source for this set is a female donor with non-small cell lung cancer.

V is TRBV5-1 and J is TRBJ2-4, with 10 bases identical to TRBD1. V lost 5 bases to trimming and J lost 5 bases; unmatched junction nucleotides: 10. The CDR3 length is 16 residues. Germline V gene sequence: CDR1 SGHRS, CDR2 YFSETQ. This chain's CDR3 is CASSSPSGTGENIQYF. CDR3 coding DNA: TGCGCCAGCAGTTCCCCATCCGGGACAGGGGAAAACATTCAGTACTTC.

This clonotype is deemed medium-sized. The chain joins TRBV27 to TRBJ1-1; D perhaps matches TRBD1 (6 bases). V lost 8 bases and J lost 2, with 18 bases in between. Germline CDR1 and CDR2: MNHEY and SMNVEV (reference sequence). The CDR3 has 15 amino acids. The CDR3 DNA follows: TGTGCCAGCCGCTCGGGGGGCAGCCGAAACACTGAAGCTTTCTTT. Translating it yields CASRSGGSRNTEAFF.

This chain connects TRBV7-3 to TRBJ2-1, with D perhaps TRBD1 or TRBD2 (7 bases each). Looked up from germline, CDR1 is SGHTA and CDR2 is FQGTGA. V dropped 4 bases and J dropped 1 base, with 14 bases sitting between them. There are 16 residues in the CDR3. The CDR3 DNA is TGTGCCAGCAGCTCAGGGGGGGGCGGGTCCTACAATGAGCAGTTCTTC. It codes for CASSSGGGGSYNEQFF.

In this sample, this clonotype turned up a few times. The V call is TRBV14, the J call TRBJ2-1; D gene uncertain. V dropped 0 bases and J dropped 7 bases, with 7 bases sitting between them. CDR3 length: 13 amino acids. The germline gives CDR1 SGHDN, CDR2 FVKESK. CDR3 residues: CASSQDLRNEQFF. The CDR3 nucleotides are TGTGCCAGCAGCCAAGATTTGAGGAATGAGCAGTTCTTC. Filled out from reference TRBV14 and TRBJ2-1, the complete variable domain reads EAGVTQFPSHSVIEKGQTVTLRCDPISGHDNLYWYRRVMGKEIKFLLHFVKESKQDESGMPNNRFLAERTGGTYSTLKVQPAELEDSGVYFCASSQDLRNEQFFGPGTRLTVL.